A single sample is the source of the 20 T cell receptor beta chains below, sequenced in a study of T cell changes during pregnancy in multiple sclerosis. Measured with immunoSEQ multiplex PCR; TCRdb has only the in-frame clones, and not every one. The top ten hold about 0.69% of the sample, which has approximately 80,000 clones, 93% seen once. The source was peripheral blood, collected in the second trimester of pregnancy. All receptors derive from a female donor in good health, enrolled as a control in a pregnancy study.

Remarks on this clone: Germline and junction disagree at one end, which may indicate a read error. The rearrangement uses TRBV11-3 and TRBJ2-1, with 7 bases that match TRBD2. In germline, CDR1 is SGHNT, CDR2 YENEEA. The CDR3 consists of 12 residues. In DNA form, the CDR3 reads TGTGCCAGCAGCTTCGGGGGAGGGTTTAGGATCTTC. It specifies CASSFGGGFRIF.

This sequence joins TRBV7-9 and TRBJ2-1; TRBD2 matches 11 bases. This CDR3 spans 17 amino acids. Germline V gene lookup returns CDR1 SEHNR and CDR2 FQNEAQ (reference sequence). Unmatched junction bases numbered 4, after V lost 2 bases and J lost 1 base. CDR3 loop: CASSLRIAGGSYNEQFF. The CDR3 coding sequence is TGTGCCAGCAGCTTAAGAATAGCGGGGGGGTCCTACAATGAGCAGTTCTTC.

The chain links TRBV21-1 to TRBJ2-7; the table assigns TRBD1, which was not confirmed against the DNA. TRBV21-1 is a documented pseudogene. CDR3 length: 15 amino acids. The DNA for the CDR3 is TGTGCCAGCCGAAAGAAGGTACAGGGACCGGGAGAGCAGTACTTC. Amino acid sequence: CASRKKVQGPGEQYF.

The genes are TRBV4-3 and TRBJ2-3; 11 bases agree with TRBD2. The J segment lost 1 base and the V segment lost 5 bases, leaving 5 bases of the junction unmatched. Germline CDR1 and CDR2: LGHNA and YSLEER. This CDR3 has 16 residues. The CDR3 loop reads CASSSRLAGRTDTQYF. The CDR3 bases are TGCGCCAGCAGCTCTCGACTAGCGGGGCGCACAGATACGCAGTATTTT.

The gene calls are TRBV7-6 and TRBJ2-5; D is unclear. The CDR3 spans 11 residues. Per the germline V gene, CDR1 is SGHVS and CDR2 is FNYEAQ. Trimming stripped 7 bases from V and 7 bases from J, with 10 bases between. CDR3 nucleotides: TGTGCCAGCATCGGCACGGGGACCCAGTACTTC. Protein: CASIGTGTQYF.

The chain employs TRBV27 and TRBJ2-7, with D possibly matching TRBD1 (6 bases). V was cut by 3 bases and J by 3 bases, with 12 bases left in between. Germline CDR1 and CDR2: MNHEY and SMNVEV (reference sequence). This CDR3 is 14 amino acids long. The CDR3 here is CASSFLDRLYEQYF. The DNA of the CDR3 is TGTGCCAGCAGTTTCCTGGACAGACTCTACGAGCAGTACTTC.

The chain carries TRBV10-3 and TRBJ1-2, with 8 bases identical to TRBD1. There are 14 residues in the CDR3. Germline V gene sequence: CDR1 ENHRY, CDR2 SYGVKD. Germline trimming cut 11 bases from V and 0 bases from J; bases unmatched to any gene: 8. CDR3 coding DNA: TGTGCCGTCCCTCAGGGGGCAGCTAACTATGGCTACACCTTC. Protein sequence: CAVPQGAANYGYTF.

The chain couples TRBV12-5 to TRBJ1-3; D is unresolved. Germline values: CDR1 LGHNT, CDR2 FRNRAP. Trimming removed 2 bases at V and 4 bases at J, with 9 bases between. The CDR3 has 14 amino acids. The DNA of the CDR3 is TGTGCTAGTGGTTTGATCCTCCGGGGAAACACCATATATTTT. It is translated as CASGLILRGNTIYF.

This chain links TRBV7-2 with TRBJ2-5, with TRBD1 identical over 8 bases. J was trimmed by 1 base and V by 1 base; bases with no gene match: 8. Germline assignment: CDR1 SGHTA and CDR2 FQGNSA. The CDR3 has 17 amino acids. In DNA form, the CDR3 reads TGTGCCAGCAGCTTAGGTCATACCAGGGGGCCCCAAGAGACCCAGTACTTC. It specifies CASSLGHTRGPQETQYF. The complete variable domain, with remaining parts taken from reference TRBV7-2 and TRBJ2-5, reads GAGVSQSPSNKVTEKGKDVELRCDPISGHTALYWYRQSLGQGLEFLIYFQGNSAPDKSGLPSDRFSAERTGGSVSTLTIQRTQQEDSAVYLCASSLGHTRGPQETQYFGPGTRLLVL.

The V gene is TRBV12-5, the J gene TRBJ1-2; 7 bases are shared with TRBD1. V lost 4 bases and J lost 7; bases outside the gene matches: 6. Germline V gene sequence: CDR1 LGHNT, CDR2 FRNRAP. There are 13 residues in the CDR3. This CDR3 reads CASGSTGVGGYTF. CDR3 nucleotide sequence: TGTGCTAGTGGTTCCACAGGGGTCGGTGGCTACACCTTC.

The rearrangement joins TRBV13 to TRBJ1-4, with 7 bases lining up with TRBD1. J lost 3 bases, V lost 0 bases, and 4 bases had no gene match. The CDR3 sequence is 16 residues long. Germline values: CDR1 PRHDT, CDR2 FYEKMQ (reference sequence). CDR3 sequence (DNA): TGTGCCAGCAGCTTAGGTATGGGACAGCCTAATGAAAAACTGTTTTTT. Protein sequence: CASSLGMGQPNEKLFF.

The CDR3 sequence is CASTGVLSAGELFF. The CDR3 DNA is TGCGCCAGCACAGGGGTTCTGTCGGCCGGGGAGCTGTTTTTT. The chain recombines TRBV5-1 with TRBJ2-2; TRBD1 might be the D (6 bases). Deletions cut 6 bases from V and 6 bases from J, with 15 bases between. The CDR3 sequence is 14 residues long. From germline, CDR1 is SGHRS and CDR2 YFSETQ.

The chain uses TRBV6-1 and TRBJ1-5; D ambiguous. This CDR3 contains 15 residues. The germline V gene encodes CDR1 MNHNS and CDR2 SASEGT. Trimming cost V 7 bases and J 7 bases, with 20 bases left between them. The CDR3 loop is CASTLHRGSEQPQHF. As DNA, the CDR3 is TGTGCCAGCACCCTCCACCGGGGATCGGAGCAGCCCCAGCATTTT.

The chain uses TRBV6-1 and TRBJ1-1; tentative D call: TRBD1 (6 bases). The V end was cut by 5 bases, the J end by 0 bases, with 13 bases between. There are 15 residues in the CDR3. CDR1 and CDR2 from the germline V gene are MNHNS and SASEGT. This CDR3 is CASSPDRTLNTEAFF. DNA of the CDR3: TGTGCCAGCAGTCCCGACAGGACCCTGAACACTGAAGCTTTCTTT.

The V call is TRBV2, the J call TRBJ1-2; tentative D call: TRBD1 (6 bases). Germline V gene data show CDR1 as SNHLY and CDR2 as FYNNEI. The CDR3 spans 13 residues. CDR3 loop: CVENNRVNYGYTF. The DNA for the CDR3 is TGTGTCGAGAATAACAGGGTAAACTATGGCTACACCTTC.

The chain's CDR3 is CASSATGGDTGELFF. The CDR3 DNA is TGTGCCAGCAGCGCGACAGGGGGGGACACCGGGGAGCTGTTTTTT. V and J are TRBV9 and TRBJ2-2, with 9 bases lining up with TRBD1. The trim removed 3 bases at V and 3 bases at J, leaving 3 bases unmatched. CDR1 is SGDLS and CDR2 is YYNGEE in the germline V gene. There are 15 residues in the CDR3.

The rearrangement links TRBV13 to TRBJ2-7, with D possibly matching TRBD1 (5 bases). Germline-derived CDR1 and CDR2 are PRHDT and FYEKMQ (reference sequence). The length of the CDR3 is 16 residues. The V gene lost 0 bases and the J gene lost 1 base, with 13 bases spanning the gap. The CDR3 protein is CASSLGSQGSSYEQYF. The CDR3 DNA sequence: TGTGCCAGCAGCTTAGGAAGCCAGGGATCTTCCTACGAGCAGTACTTC.

The chain combines TRBV4-3 with TRBJ2-1, with 8 bases aligning to TRBD2. The germline V gene has CDR1 LGHNA and CDR2 YSLEER. CDR3 length: 15 residues. V trimming: 6 bases; J trimming: 1 base; junction bases outside the gene matches: 5. The CDR3 DNA follows: TGCGCCAGCAGTCCCGGGACTAGGTCCTACAATGAGCAGTTCTTC. It translates to CASSPGTRSYNEQFF.

This sequence joins TRBV7-2 and TRBJ2-7; tentative D call: TRBD2 (6 bases). Germline V gene sequence: CDR1 SGHTA, CDR2 FQGNSA. This CDR3 is 13 amino acids long. The V end was cut by 0 bases, the J end by 3 bases, with 6 bases between. The CDR3 is CASSLAGGYEQYF. The CDR3 nucleotides read TGTGCCAGCAGCTTAGCGGGGGGCTACGAGCAGTACTTC.

The genes are TRBV5-5 and TRBJ2-5; 10 bases fit TRBD2. Germline assignment: CDR1 SGHKS and CDR2 YYEKEE (reference sequence). This CDR3 has 15 amino acids. V shed 4 bases, J shed 4 bases, and the junction held 7 bases outside the gene matches. DNA of the CDR3: TGTGCCAGCAGCCCCGCCAGCGGGGGGGTAGAGACCCAGTACTTC. It yields the protein CASSPASGGVETQYF.